This T cell receptor beta chain was obtained from a study of T cells in Graves' hyperthyroidism and ophthalmopathy. Individuals with ophthalmopathy presented a Clinical Activity Score of at least 3, a NOSPECS grade of at least 4 and a duration under 3 months. Uncontrolled infection, other autoimmune disease, pregnancy and lactation each barred patients from inclusion. Researchers amplified the TCR beta CDR3 regions from RNA transcripts. During a first-round RT-PCR of the TCR CDR3, the HTBI primer set was used. TCRdb ran MiXCR on the multiplex PCR reads and lists one entry per CDR3 protein. The sample has 500,000 or so distinct CDR3 sequences, 16% seen once. Germline V gene sequence: CDR1 MNHEY, CDR2 SVGEGT. V lost 6 bases and J lost 4, with 16 bases in between. This CDR3 has 15 residues.

The specimen was blood. The chain uses TRBV6-2 or TRBV6-3 and TRBJ2-1, with D perhaps TRBD2 (5 bases). The clonotype comes from a woman aged 25 to 39 with Graves' ophthalmopathy. The CDR3 DNA reads as TGTGCCAGCAGAAAACCGGGAAACTATTACAATGAGCAGTTCTTC. Translating it yields CASRKPGNYYNEQFF.